This is a list of T cell receptor beta chains from one sample in a study of shared clonotypes between healthy human individuals. The table came from immunoSEQ multiplex PCR; TCRdb's copy has only in-frame clones and leaves some out. The table lists about 2 million clones, roughly 94% of them singletons. Sequenced sample: naive CD8+ T cells sorted from blood. The receptors were gathered from a man younger than 30 in good health. Both conserved end residues are part of each CDR3. The D gene is left open where the match is weak. Clone size, where shown, is once, few, many, or a class for clones that have expanded.

J: TRBJ2-6
D: .
size: .
V: TRBV5-4
DNA: TGTGCCAGCAGCCGCCTCACAGGGCCCCCCCTCGCTGGGGCCAACGTCCTGACTTTC
CDR3: CASSRLTGPPLAGANVLTF

J: TRBJ1-6
D: .
size: once
V: TRBV19
DNA: TGTGCCAGTAGTATACGGGACTATAATTCACCCCTCCACTTT
CDR3: CASSIRDYNSPLHF

J: TRBJ2-3
D: .
size: once
V: TRBV30
DNA: TGTGCCTGGAGCCGGTATGGGAGCACAGATACGCAGTATTTT
CDR3: CAWSRYGSTDTQYF

J: TRBJ2-7
D: TRBD1
size: .
V: TRBV14
DNA: TGTGCCAGCCACGAGGCAGGGGGAATCGAGCAGTACTTC
CDR3: CASHEAGGIEQYF

J: TRBJ2-1
D: .
size: once
V: TRBV10-2
DNA: TGCGCCAGCAGTGAAATAAATGAGCAGTTCTTC
CDR3: CASSEINEQFF

J: TRBJ2-7
D: .
size: once
V: TRBV6-5
DNA: TGTGCCAGCAGTTACTCAGGGACCTACGAGCAGTACTTC
CDR3: CASSYSGTYEQYF

J: TRBJ2-1
D: TRBD2
size: .
V: TRBV6-5
DNA: TGTGCCAGCAGTTACTCCCGGACTAGCGGGAGGGTTGAGCAGTTCTTC
CDR3: CASSYSRTSGRVEQFF

J: TRBJ2-7
D: TRBD1
size: .
V: TRBV29-1
DNA: TGCAGCGTTGTGGGGACAGGGGGCTTCAACGAGCAGTACTTC
CDR3: CSVVGTGGFNEQYF

J: TRBJ2-1
D: TRBD1
size: .
V: TRBV13
DNA: TGTGCCAGCAGCCTGGGACAGGGTATAGGAGGTGAGCAGTTCTTC
CDR3: CASSLGQGIGGEQFF

J: TRBJ1-1
D: .
size: .
V: TRBV28
DNA: TGTGCCAGCAGTTTGGACCTTATGAACACTGAAGCTTTCTTT
CDR3: CASSLDLMNTEAFF

J: TRBJ2-7
D: .
size: once
V: TRBV19
DNA: TGTGCCAGTAGGCCCGCACTAGGGTTCGAGCAGTACTTC
CDR3: CASRPALGFEQYF

J: TRBJ2-1
D: .
size: .
V: TRBV19
DNA: TGTGCCAGTAGTATTATCCAGGCCGACAATGAGCAGTTCTTC
CDR3: CASSIIQADNEQFF

J: TRBJ2-7
D: .
size: .
V: TRBV5-4
DNA: TGTGCCAGCAGCTTGGATAACGATTACGAGCAGTACTTC
CDR3: CASSLDNDYEQYF

J: TRBJ2-2
D: TRBD2
size: .
V: TRBV9
DNA: TGTGCCAGCAGCGGAACTAGCGGGACTTACACCGGGGAGCTGTTTTTT
CDR3: CASSGTSGTYTGELFF

J: TRBJ2-3
D: TRBD2
size: .
V: TRBV10-2
DNA: TGCGCCAGCACTGACCCACTAGCGGGAGCTGGCACAGATACGCAGTATTTT
CDR3: CASTDPLAGAGTDTQYF

J: TRBJ1-5
D: .
size: .
V: TRBV11-2
DNA: TGTGCCAGCAGCTTTTCTATCGGACAGCCCCAGCATTTT
CDR3: CASSFSIGQPQHF

J: TRBJ2-7
D: .
size: .
V: TRBV7-9
DNA: TGTGCCAGCAGCCATCCGGACAGCTCCTACGAGCAGTACTTC
CDR3: CASSHPDSSYEQYF

J: TRBJ2-7
D: .
size: .
V: TRBV27
DNA: TGTGCCAGCAGTTTGGGACGGTTCTACGAGCAGTACTTC
CDR3: CASSLGRFYEQYF

J: TRBJ2-7
D: .
size: .
V: TRBV6-6
DNA: TGTGCCAGCACTCAGGGCCCCTTCTACGAGCAGTACTTC
CDR3: CASTQGPFYEQYF

J: TRBJ2-1
D: .
size: .
V: TRBV7-9
DNA: TGTGCCAGCAGCTCCTTCCACGGACAGCGAGACTACAATGAGCAGTTCTTC
CDR3: CASSSFHGQRDYNEQFF

J: TRBJ2-2
D: TRBD2
size: .
V: TRBV4-3
DNA: TGCGCCAGCAGCCAAGAGGGGACTAGCGGGTACACCGGGGAGCTGTTTTTT
CDR3: CASSQEGTSGYTGELFF

J: TRBJ1-2
D: .
size: .
V: TRBV15
DNA: TGTGCCACCAGCAAGGGACTGATCTATGGCTACACCTTC
CDR3: CATSKGLIYGYTF

J: TRBJ2-7
D: .
size: few
V: TRBV5-1
DNA: TGCGCCAGCAGCCTCGTGGGTTACGAGCAGTACTTC
CDR3: CASSLVGYEQYF